The 17 T cell receptor beta chains below were found in one sample sequenced in a study of regulatory T cells in long-lasting Graves disease. The authors built TCR beta libraries using iRepertoire HTBI primers and Arm-PCR of CDR3 regions. In TCRdb, the multiplex PCR reads were re-called with MiXCR into one record per CDR3 protein. The repertoire includes about 240,000 distinct CDR3 sequences, around 20% of them detected once, and 14% sits in the top ten. Noted time point: newly diagnosed GD, antithyroid drugs for less than 3 months. The authors made the TCR library using RNA they extracted from PBMCs. The sample in question was peripheral blood mononuclear cells (PBMCs), obtained at new diagnosis, from a patient treated with antithyroid drugs. The origin of the receptors is a female donor with Graves disease.

The V gene is TRBV19, the J gene TRBJ1-5, with D unclear. The germline CDR1 and CDR2 sequences are LNHDA and SQIVND (reference sequence). The length of the CDR3 is 14 residues. The V gene lost 3 bases and the J gene lost 8 bases, with 14 bases spanning the gap. Here the CDR3 DNA reads TGTGCCAGTAGTATTCAGTCCCCCCGGGAGCCCCAGCATTTT. Translation: CASSIQSPREPQHF.

This clonotype was recorded at least ten times. V usage is TRBV12-3 or TRBV12-4 and J usage is TRBJ2-3; tentatively, D is TRBD1 (6 bases). The V end lost 4 bases, the J end lost 2 bases, and 10 bases lay between the germline ends. The CDR3 loop spans 14 amino acids. DNA for the CDR3: TGTGCCAGCAGTTGGGACATCAACACAGATACGCAGTATTTT. This sequence encodes CASSWDINTDTQYF.

This clonotype has ten or more counts. The chain has TRBV7-2 and TRBJ1-1, with D maybe TRBD1 (6 bases). The germline V and J ends were trimmed by 5 bases and 4 bases, with 17 bases remaining between them. The CDR3 consists of 15 residues. Germline-derived CDR1 and CDR2 are SGHTA and FQGNSA. This chain's CDR3 is CASSDLQGGATEAFF. In DNA, the CDR3 is TGTGCCAGCAGCGACCTACAGGGAGGGGCCACTGAAGCTTTCTTT.

This clonotype was counted at least ten times. This rearrangement joins TRBV18 to TRBJ1-1, with 8 bases lining up with TRBD1. The CDR3 length is 15 residues. V dropped 5 bases and J dropped 5; count of bases not matched to a gene: 10. CDR1 KGHSH and CDR2 LQKENI come from the germline V gene. CDR3 protein: CASSEGQGGITEAFF. The CDR3 DNA follows: TGTGCCAGCTCAGAAGGACAGGGTGGAATTACTGAAGCTTTCTTT.

With regard to this clonotype: The missing conserved phenylalanine or tryptophan at the end of this CDR3 makes a read error likely. The limits of the CDR3 on the DNA are not certain, so only TCRdb's listed CDR3 is given. The chain uses TRBV6-2 or TRBV6-3 and TRBJ2-5. The germline V gene has CDR1 MNHEY and CDR2 SVGEGT. Termini included, the CDR3 measures 8 amino acids. The chain's CDR3 is CASSYTPA.

A single count supports this clonotype. This chain links TRBV27 with TRBJ2-3; D is undetermined. V was trimmed by 2 bases and J by 6 bases, leaving 21 bases between them. The CDR3 is 17 residues long. In germline, CDR1 is MNHEY, CDR2 SMNVEV (reference sequence). CDR3 region: CASSLLPLRGVADTQYF. In DNA form, the CDR3 reads TGTGCCAGCAGTTTACTTCCCCTTCGCGGAGTCGCTGATACGCAGTATTTT.

A remark on this clonotype: A read error may account for a junction end that differs from germline. The chain employs TRBV5-1 and TRBJ2-7; no clear D gene. Germline V gene sequence: CDR1 SGHRS, CDR2 YFSETQ. The CDR3 length is 13 residues. The CDR3 reads CASSFTASYEQYF. The CDR3 DNA is TGTGCCAGCAGCTTCACCGCATCCTACGAGCAGTACTTC.

The rearrangement uses TRBV19 and TRBJ1-1; D remains ambiguous. The V end lost 5 bases, the J end lost 0 bases, and 7 bases lay between the germline ends. In germline, CDR1 is LNHDA, CDR2 SQIVND (reference sequence). CDR3 length: 13 amino acids. CDR3 sequence reads: CASSSSMNTEAFF. The CDR3 nucleotides are TGTGCCAGTAGTTCCAGTATGAACACTGAAGCTTTCTTT.

As to this clonotype: A far larger clone is off by one base, so a read error is likely. The chain couples TRBV7-3 to TRBJ2-1, with D hard to call. The CDR3 runs to 12 residues. Looked up from germline, CDR1 is SGHTA and CDR2 is FQGTGA. In DNA, the CDR3 is TGTGCCAGCGGCTTAAGTTCCAGGGAGCAGTTCTTC. Amino acids: CASGLSSREQFF.

The chain recombines TRBV19 with TRBJ1-6, with D maybe TRBD1 (6 bases). Germline loops: CDR1 LNHDA, CDR2 SQIVND (reference sequence). Trimming shortened V by 3 bases and J by 9 bases, and 12 bases separated the two germline ends. The CDR3 sequence is 14 residues long. CDR3 sequence: CASSILDRVSPLHF. In nucleotides, the CDR3 is TGTGCCAGTAGTATCTTGGACAGAGTTTCACCCCTCCACTTT.

This clonotype was detected ten times or more. The chain combines TRBV15 with TRBJ1-5; D may be TRBD1 (5 bases). The V end lost 1 base, the J end lost 2 bases, and 12 bases lay between the germline ends. CDR1 and CDR2 from the germline V gene are LNHNV and YYDKDF (reference sequence). The CDR3 totals 16 residues. The CDR3 DNA reads as TGTGCCACCAGCAGAGTTAAAAAAGGGGGCAATCAGCCCCAGCATTTT. The encoded protein is CATSRVKKGGNQPQHF.

The sample holds many counts of this clonotype. V and J are TRBV15 and TRBJ1-4, with TRBD1 matching 11 bases. This CDR3 spans 17 amino acids. Germline V gene lookup returns CDR1 LNHNV and CDR2 YYDKDF (reference sequence). V lost 3 bases to trimming and J lost 8 bases; unmatched junction nucleotides: 11. Written as DNA, the CDR3 is TGTGCCACCAGCAGGGACCGGCCCGGGACAGGGGGAGAAAAACTGTTTTTT. Translating gives CATSRDRPGTGGEKLFF.

This clonotype was seen repeatedly, ten times or more. This rearrangement joins TRBV3-1 to TRBJ1-1, with no clear D. The CDR3 contains 15 residues. The germline V and J ends were trimmed by 1 base and 1 base, with 10 bases remaining between them. Germline V gene sequence: CDR1 LGHDT, CDR2 YNNKEL (reference sequence). CDR3 in DNA: TGTGCCAGCAGCCAAGTCGGGCAGGCGAACACTGAAGCTTTCTTT. Encoded protein: CASSQVGQANTEAFF.

The table lists this clonotype with many counts. This chain connects TRBV28 to TRBJ2-5; D is possibly TRBD2 (6 bases). Germline V gene data show CDR1 as MDHEN and CDR2 as SYDVKM. The CDR3 is 16 residues long. Trimming left V 4 bases short and J 4 bases short, with 19 bases between. Here the CDR3 DNA reads TGTGCCAGCAGTTCCCCAGGCAGGGAGGTAGGAGAGACCCAGTACTTC. This codes for CASSSPGREVGETQYF.

This clonotype was detected many times. The V call is TRBV7-2, the J call TRBJ1-2; TRBD1 aligns across 9 bases. The junction had 5 bases not matched to a gene; V was cut back by 5 bases and J by 7 bases. This CDR3 is 13 amino acids long. Germline V gene data show CDR1 as SGHTA and CDR2 as FQGNSA. In nucleotides, the CDR3 is TGTGCCAGCAGCAGTCGGACAGGGGCTGGCTACACCTTC. Its translation is CASSSRTGAGYTF.

This clonotype has at least ten counts. V and J are TRBV10-3 and TRBJ1-1, with 9 positions matching TRBD1. Germline lookup yields CDR1 ENHRY and CDR2 SYGVKD. V gave up 4 bases and J gave up 0 bases; unmatched junction bases: 6. This CDR3 spans 16 amino acids. CDR3 bases: TGTGCCATCAGTGGACAGGGGGAGGGGGTGAACACTGAAGCTTTCTTT. Encoded protein: CAISGQGEGVNTEAFF.

This clonotype was observed at least ten times. Here the CDR3 reads CASSLQGAAEAFF. DNA for the CDR3: TGTGCCAGCAGCTTACAGGGGGCCGCTGAAGCTTTCTTT. This sequence joins TRBV7-9 and TRBJ1-1, with TRBD1 identical over 8 bases. The CDR3 length is 13 residues. V was pared by 2 bases and J by 6 bases, with 2 bases of the junction left unmatched. CDR1 and CDR2 from the germline V gene are SEHNR and FQNEAQ (reference sequence). Variable domain in full (rest from reference TRBV7-9 and TRBJ1-1): DTGVSQNPRHKITKRGQNVTFRCDPISEHNRLYWYRQTLGQGPEFLTYFQNEAQLEKSRLLSDRFSAERPKGSFSTLEIQRTEQGDSAMYLCASSLQGAAEAFFGQGTRLTVV.